Listed here are 17 T cell receptor beta chains from one sample, sequenced in a study of blood T cell repertoires in COVID-19. The protocol was immunoSEQ multiplex PCR, while the TCRdb copy is restricted to in-frame clones and leaves out a portion. The sample shows about 120,000 clones, approximately 84% of them seen only once. The source material was peripheral blood. The receptors come from a man in his 70s with active or convalescent COVID-19.

This clone was recorded a few times. The gene calls are TRBV6-2 or TRBV6-3 and TRBJ1-1, with unresolved D. Trimming removed 0 bases at V and 0 bases at J, with 14 bases between. Germline lookup yields CDR1 MNHEY and CDR2 SVGEGT. The CDR3 runs to 17 residues. CDR3 residues: CASSYSPLQRLNTEAFF. CDR3 bases: TGTGCCAGCAGTTACTCGCCCTTACAGAGATTGAACACTGAAGCTTTCTTT.

The chain combines TRBV10-3 with TRBJ1-1, with D hard to call. CDR1 is ENHRY and CDR2 is SYGVKD in the germline V gene. The germline V and J ends were trimmed by 2 bases and 7 bases, with 8 bases remaining between them. The CDR3 consists of 12 residues. CDR3 coding DNA: TGTGCCATCAGTGAGACCCAACATGAAGCTTTCTTT. This sequence encodes CAISETQHEAFF.

The chain uses TRBV11-3 and TRBJ1-1; the match to TRBD1 covers 8 bases. V dropped 6 bases and J dropped 4; count of bases not matched to a gene: 10. CDR1 SGHNT and CDR2 YENEEA come from the germline V gene. This CDR3 contains 15 residues. CDR3 sequence: CASSFSGGVGTEAFF. The CDR3 DNA sequence: TGTGCCAGCAGTTTCTCAGGGGGCGTCGGCACTGAAGCTTTCTTT.

This chain links TRBV11-3 with TRBJ1-3; 9 bases fit TRBD1. CDR1 and CDR2 from the germline V gene are SGHNT and YENEEA. This CDR3 region has 15 residues. Trimming at V came to 6 bases and at J to 1 base, leaving 4 bases not matched to a gene. The CDR3 reads CASRGTGTSGNTIYF. Written as DNA, the CDR3 is TGTGCCAGCAGGGGGACAGGGACTTCTGGAAACACCATATATTTT.

This clone has a handful of counts. The sample contains more than one DNA sequence encoding this CDR3. J is TRBJ2-2 and V is TRBV9; 9 positions agree with TRBD2. The CDR3 runs 16 residues. Germline V lookup: CDR1 SGDLS, CDR2 YYNGEE. The V and J ends lost 0 bases and 4 bases, in that order; junction bases with no gene match: 4. CDR3 region: CASSVGLAGFTGELFF. CDR3 coding DNA: TGTGCCAGCAGCGTAGGGCTAGCGGGGTTCACCGGGGAGCTGTTTTTT.

The chain combines TRBV2 with TRBJ1-6; TRBD1 matches at 8 bases. J lost 2 bases, V lost 4 bases, and 4 bases had no gene match. This CDR3 is built from 16 residues. Germline values: CDR1 SNHLY, CDR2 FYNNEI. CDR3 sequence reads: CASSGQGSPYNSPLHF. The CDR3 DNA follows: TGTGCCAGCAGTGGACAGGGGAGCCCCTATAATTCACCCCTCCACTTT.

This clone came up once. V gene TRBV19 combines with J gene TRBJ1-1, with D tentatively TRBD1 (6 bases). This CDR3 comprises 16 residues. Germline CDR1 and CDR2: LNHDA and SQIVND (reference sequence). V was trimmed by 4 bases and J by 0 bases, leaving 15 bases between them. CDR3 sequence (DNA): TGTGCCAGTAGTAAGGGGGATGTACTAATGAACACTGAAGCTTTCTTT. Its translation is CASSKGDVLMNTEAFF.

The V and J genes are TRBV5-1 and TRBJ2-1; tentative D call: TRBD2 (5 bases). Between the trimmed V and J ends, which lost 5 bases and 7 bases, there was a span of 13 bases. There are 13 residues in the CDR3. CDR1 is SGHRS, CDR2 YFSETQ, per germline. The CDR3 loop is CASRLELGNEQFF. The CDR3 DNA follows: TGCGCCAGCAGACTAGAATTGGGGAATGAGCAGTTCTTC.

The chain employs TRBV7-8 and TRBJ1-1; 10 bases are a match to TRBD1. From germline, CDR1 is SGHVS and CDR2 FQNEAQ. The CDR3 is made up of 15 amino acids. After removal of 2 bases from V and 5 bases from J, the junction contained 5 bases not matched to a gene. The CDR3 DNA is TGTGCCAGCAGCTTAATGACAGGGGGCGCGACTGAAGCTTTCTTT. It yields the protein CASSLMTGGATEAFF. Filled out from reference TRBV7-8 and TRBJ1-1, the complete variable domain reads GAGVSQSPRYKVAKRGQDVALRCDPISGHVSLFWYQQALGQGPEFLTYFQNEAQLDKSGLPSDRFFAERPEGSVSTLKIQRTQQEDSAVYLCASSLMTGGATEAFFGQGTRLTVV.

This chain uses TRBV2 with TRBJ2-1; 7 nucleotides agree with TRBD1. The CDR3 runs 13 residues. J lost 2 bases, V lost 8 bases, and 3 bases had no gene match. Germline lookup yields CDR1 SNHLY and CDR2 FYNNEI. CDR3 sequence: CASETGTYNEQFF. CDR3 nucleotide sequence: TGTGCCAGCGAGACAGGGACCTACAATGAGCAGTTCTTC.

The chain is built from TRBV4-3 and TRBJ1-6; D uncertain. The CDR3 runs 15 residues. Per germline, CDR1 LGHNA and CDR2 YSLEER. The V end lost 5 bases, the J end lost 5 bases, and 13 bases lay between the germline ends. This chain's CDR3 is CASSIGPANNSPLHF. CDR3 in DNA: TGCGCCAGCAGCATTGGGCCAGCTAATAATTCACCCCTCCACTTT.

The chain has TRBV24-1 and TRBJ2-2; 11 bases fit TRBD2. The CDR3 length is 18 residues. Germline CDR1 KGHDR, CDR2 SFDVKD. J was trimmed by 2 bases and V by 4 bases; bases with no gene match: 8. Here the CDR3 reads CATSDPTGTSGNTGELFF. The CDR3 DNA sequence: TGTGCCACCAGTGACCCCACCGGGACTAGCGGCAACACCGGGGAGCTGTTTTTT.

The chain's CDR3 is CASSWASGRTDTQYF. As DNA, the CDR3 is TGCGCCAGCAGCTGGGCTAGCGGGAGGACAGATACGCAGTATTTT. This rearrangement joins TRBV5-1 to TRBJ2-3; 11 nucleotides line up with TRBD2. The V gene's germline CDR1 is SGHRS and CDR2 YFSETQ. Trimming took 3 bases from V and 3 from J; bases not matched to a gene: 3. The CDR3 contains 15 residues.

This clone was picked up many times. The chain joins TRBV27 to TRBJ1-5; no reliable D call. The CDR3 is made up of 17 amino acids. Trimming pared 5 bases from V and 0 bases from J, leaving 17 bases between. CDR1 is MNHEY, CDR2 SMNVEV, per germline (reference sequence). Written as DNA, the CDR3 is TGTGCCAGCAGTGCCGGAATGGGCCGGGGTAGCAATCAGCCCCAGCATTTT. This translates into CASSAGMGRGSNQPQHF.

This sequence joins TRBV19 and TRBJ1-5; TRBD1 agrees at 7 bases. With 5 bases clipped from V and 5 bases from J, the junction kept 0 bases outside the gene matches. The CDR3 sequence is 12 residues long. Germline loops: CDR1 LNHDA, CDR2 SQIVND (reference sequence). CDR3 residues: CASSDRDQPQHF. CDR3 DNA: TGTGCCAGTAGTGACAGGGATCAGCCCCAGCATTTT.

The chain combines TRBV5-1 with TRBJ1-2, with D possibly TRBD1 on 5 matching bases. Germline CDR1 is SGHRS and CDR2 is YFSETQ. The CDR3 has 13 amino acids. Trimming took 0 bases from V and 4 from J, leaving 7 bases between them. CDR3 DNA sequence: TGCGCCAGCAGCTTGGGACAGCTCTATGGCTACACCTTC. Its translation is CASSLGQLYGYTF.

The J gene is TRBJ1-2, the V gene TRBV7-2; 10 positions match TRBD1. Trimming removed 5 bases from V and 4 bases from J; junction bases left unmatched: 10. Germline loops: CDR1 SGHTA, CDR2 FQGNSA. The CDR3 spans 16 residues. The CDR3 DNA is TGTGCCAGCAGCACTCAGGGACAGGGGTCCCGCTATGGCTACACCTTC. Encoded protein: CASSTQGQGSRYGYTF.